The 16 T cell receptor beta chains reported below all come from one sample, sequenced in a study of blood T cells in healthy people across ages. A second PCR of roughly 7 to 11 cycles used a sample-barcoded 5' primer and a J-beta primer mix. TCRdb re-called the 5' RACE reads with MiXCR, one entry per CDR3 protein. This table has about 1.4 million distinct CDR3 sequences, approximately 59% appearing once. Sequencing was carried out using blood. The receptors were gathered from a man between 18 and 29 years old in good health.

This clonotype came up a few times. For the CDR3, the DNA is TGCGCCAGCAGCCAATCTTCGTCGGACGAGCAGTACTTC. Translation: CASSQSSSDEQYF. The chain combines TRBV4-1 with TRBJ2-7, with D uncertain. Germline lookup yields CDR1 MGHRA and CDR2 YSYEKL. Trimming removed 2 bases at V and 5 bases at J, with 10 bases between. The CDR3 has 13 amino acids.

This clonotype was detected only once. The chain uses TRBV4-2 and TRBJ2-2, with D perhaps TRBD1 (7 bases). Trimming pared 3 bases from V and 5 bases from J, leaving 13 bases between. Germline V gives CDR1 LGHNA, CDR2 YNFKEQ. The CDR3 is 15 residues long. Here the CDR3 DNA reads TGTGCCAGCAGCCACCAGACAGGGAGGACCGGGGAGCTGTTTTTT. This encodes CASSHQTGRTGELFF.

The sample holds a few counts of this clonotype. Written as DNA, the CDR3 is TGTGCCAGCAGTGAATCTTGGACCCGGACCGGGGAGCTGTTTTTT. Amino acids: CASSESWTRTGELFF. The chain employs TRBV25-1 and TRBJ2-2; no clear D. V lost 1 base, J lost 5 bases, and 11 bases lay in between. The germline V gene has CDR1 MGHDK and CDR2 SYGVNS. CDR3 length: 15 amino acids.

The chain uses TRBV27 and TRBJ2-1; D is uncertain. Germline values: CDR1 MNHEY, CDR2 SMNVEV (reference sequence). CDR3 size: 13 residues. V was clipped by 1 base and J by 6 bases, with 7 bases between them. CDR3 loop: CASSLYGSNEQFF. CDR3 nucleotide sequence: TGTGCCAGCAGTTTATATGGATCCAATGAGCAGTTCTTC.

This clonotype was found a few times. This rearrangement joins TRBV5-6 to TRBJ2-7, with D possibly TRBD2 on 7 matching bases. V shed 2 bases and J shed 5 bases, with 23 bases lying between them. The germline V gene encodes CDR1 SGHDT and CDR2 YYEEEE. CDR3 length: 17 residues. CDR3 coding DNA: TGTGCCAGCAGCTTCCTTGAGGGCGGGGGCCCCCCCCACGAGCAGTACTTC. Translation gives CASSFLEGGGPPHEQYF.

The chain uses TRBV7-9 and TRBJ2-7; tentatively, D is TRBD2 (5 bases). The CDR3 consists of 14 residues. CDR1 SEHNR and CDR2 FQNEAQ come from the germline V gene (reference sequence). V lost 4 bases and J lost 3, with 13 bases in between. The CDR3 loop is CASSSEAAYYEQYF. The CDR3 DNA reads TGTGCCAGCAGCTCGGAGGCGGCCTACTACGAGCAGTACTTC. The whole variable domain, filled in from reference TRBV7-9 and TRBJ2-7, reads DTGVSQNPRHKITKRGQNVTFRCDPISEHNRLYWYRQTLGQGPEFLTYFQNEAQLEKSRLLSDRFSAERPKGSFSTLEIQRTEQGDSAMYLCASSSEAAYYEQYFGPGTRLTVT.

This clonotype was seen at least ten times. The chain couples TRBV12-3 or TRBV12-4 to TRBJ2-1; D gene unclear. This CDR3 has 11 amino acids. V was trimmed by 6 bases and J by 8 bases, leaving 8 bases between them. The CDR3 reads CASSFLDEQFF. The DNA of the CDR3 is TGTGCCAGCAGCTTCTTGGATGAGCAGTTCTTC.

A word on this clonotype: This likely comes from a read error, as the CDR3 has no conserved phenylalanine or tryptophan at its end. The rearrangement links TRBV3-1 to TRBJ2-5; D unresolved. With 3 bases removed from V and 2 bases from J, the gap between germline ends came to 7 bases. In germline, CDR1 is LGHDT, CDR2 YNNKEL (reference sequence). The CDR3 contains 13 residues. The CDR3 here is CASSHLPQETQYS. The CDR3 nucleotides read TGTGCCAGCAGCCATCTGCCGCAAGAGACCCAGTACTCC.

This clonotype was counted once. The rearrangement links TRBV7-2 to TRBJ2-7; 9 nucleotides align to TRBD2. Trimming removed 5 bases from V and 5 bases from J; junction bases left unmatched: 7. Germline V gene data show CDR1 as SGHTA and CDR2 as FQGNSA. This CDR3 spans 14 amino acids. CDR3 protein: CASSPGGRAHEQYF. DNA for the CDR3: TGTGCCAGCAGCCCCGGCGGGAGGGCCCACGAGCAGTACTTC.

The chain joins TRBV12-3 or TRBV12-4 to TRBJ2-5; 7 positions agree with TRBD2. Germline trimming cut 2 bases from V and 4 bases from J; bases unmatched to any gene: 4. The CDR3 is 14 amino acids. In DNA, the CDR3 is TGTGCCAGCAGTTTAATGACGGGAGGAGAGACCCAGTACTTC. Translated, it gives CASSLMTGGETQYF.

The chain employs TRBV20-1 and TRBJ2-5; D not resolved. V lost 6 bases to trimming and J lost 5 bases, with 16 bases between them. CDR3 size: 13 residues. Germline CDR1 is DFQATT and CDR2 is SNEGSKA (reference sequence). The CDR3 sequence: CSAPLDRRETQYF. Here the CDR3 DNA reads TGCAGTGCCCCCCTCGATCGGCGGGAGACCCAGTACTTC.

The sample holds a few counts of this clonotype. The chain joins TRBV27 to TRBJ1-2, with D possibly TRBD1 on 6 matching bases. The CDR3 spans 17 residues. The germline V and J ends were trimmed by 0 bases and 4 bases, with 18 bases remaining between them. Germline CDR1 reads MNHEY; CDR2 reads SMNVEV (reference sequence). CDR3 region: CASSLSPSTGLFYGYTF. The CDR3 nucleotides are TGTGCCAGCAGTTTATCGCCTTCGACAGGTTTATTCTATGGCTACACCTTC.

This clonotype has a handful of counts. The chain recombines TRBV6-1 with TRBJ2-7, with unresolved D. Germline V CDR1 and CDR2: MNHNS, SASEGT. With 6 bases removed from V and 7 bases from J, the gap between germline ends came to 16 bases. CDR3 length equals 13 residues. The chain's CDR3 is CASSPSISQEQYF. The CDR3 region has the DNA TGTGCCAGCAGCCCCTCGATATCACAGGAGCAGTACTTC.

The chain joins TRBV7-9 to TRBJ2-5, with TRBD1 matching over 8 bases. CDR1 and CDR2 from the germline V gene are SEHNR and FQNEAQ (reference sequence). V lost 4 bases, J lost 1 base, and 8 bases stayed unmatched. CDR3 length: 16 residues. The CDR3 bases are TGTGCCAGCAGCTCTTGGACAGGGTTAGGCCAAGAGACCCAGTACTTC. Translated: CASSSWTGLGQETQYF. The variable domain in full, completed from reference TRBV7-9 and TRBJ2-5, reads DTGVSQNPRHKITKRGQNVTFRCDPISEHNRLYWYRQTLGQGPEFLTYFQNEAQLEKSRLLSDRFSAERPKGSFSTLEIQRTEQGDSAMYLCASSSWTGLGQETQYFGPGTRLLVL.

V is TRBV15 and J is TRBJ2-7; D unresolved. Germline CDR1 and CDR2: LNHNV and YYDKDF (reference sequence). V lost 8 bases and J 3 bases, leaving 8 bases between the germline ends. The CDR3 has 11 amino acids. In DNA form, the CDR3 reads TGTGCCACCGCCAGAGACTACGAGCAGTACTTC. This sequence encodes CATARDYEQYF.

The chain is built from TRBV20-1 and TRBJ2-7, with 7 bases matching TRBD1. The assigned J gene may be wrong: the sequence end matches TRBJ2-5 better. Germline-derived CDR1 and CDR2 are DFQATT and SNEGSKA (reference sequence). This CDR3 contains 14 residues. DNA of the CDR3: TGCAGTGCTAGCCCTTTGACAGGGAGAGAGACCCAGTACTTC. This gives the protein CSASPLTGRETQYF.